This is a list of T cell receptor beta chains from one sample in a study of shared clonotypes between healthy human individuals. TCRdb's copy holds only in-frame clones and misses some; the assay was immunoSEQ multiplex PCR. This sample has 850,000 to 1,200,000 clones, with about 70% found just once. Sequencing was performed on memory CD4+ T cells sorted from blood. The receptors stem from a man aged 18 to 30 in good health. The CDR3 runs from the conserved cysteine through the conserved F or W. A D gene is named only where the DNA matches it firmly. Clone size is stated in some rows and not others, as once, few, many or a class when expanded.

V: TRBV27
size: -
D: TRBD1
J: TRBJ1-6
DNA: TGTGCCAGCAGTGAACAGGGGGCGTATAATTCACCCCTCCACTTT
CDR3: CASSEQGAYNSPLHF

V: TRBV19
size: -
D: -
J: TRBJ1-2
DNA: TGTGCCAGTAGCGTCCTCCTACGGACAGTACTTTATGGCTACACCTTC
CDR3: CASSVLLRTVLYGYTF

V: TRBV5-1
size: -
D: -
J: TRBJ1-1
DNA: TGCGCCAGCAGCTTGTACGGGGGGAACACTGAAGCTTTCTTT
CDR3: CASSLYGGNTEAFF

V: TRBV5-4
size: -
D: -
J: TRBJ2-7
DNA: TGTGCCAGCAGCAGGGACGGCCTATACGAGCAGTACTTC
CDR3: CASSRDGLYEQYF

V: TRBV19
size: few
D: -
J: TRBJ2-3
DNA: TGTGCCAGTAGTATGCGGGACACCCTCCGAAATACGCAGTATTTT
CDR3: CASSMRDTLRNTQYF

V: TRBV18
size: -
D: -
J: TRBJ1-1
DNA: TGTGCCAGCTCACCAGTACAGGGTGGGACTGAAGCTTTCTTT
CDR3: CASSPVQGGTEAFF

V: TRBV28
size: -
D: TRBD2
J: TRBJ2-4
DNA: TGTGCCAGCAGTCCCAGACTAGCGGGGTCCAAAAACATTCAGTACTTC
CDR3: CASSPRLAGSKNIQYF

V: TRBV27
size: few
D: -
J: TRBJ2-3
DNA: TGTGCCAGCAGTTTTCAGGGTAGGGCAGATACGCAGTATTTT
CDR3: CASSFQGRADTQYF

V: TRBV5-1
size: -
D: TRBD1
J: TRBJ1-1
DNA: TGCGCCAGCAGCGAGGTGGACAGGGGGTTGGCTTTCTTT
CDR3: CASSEVDRGLAFF

V: TRBV6-5
size: -
D: TRBD1
J: TRBJ1-2
DNA: TGTGCCAGCAGTTGGGACAGGGCGGAGGGCTACGCCTTC
CDR3: CASSWDRAEGYAF

V: TRBV29-1
size: -
D: -
J: TRBJ2-5
DNA: TGCAGCGTTGCAGGGACGGCCCAAGAGACCCAGTACTTC
CDR3: CSVAGTAQETQYF

V: TRBV15
size: -
D: -
J: TRBJ1-2
DNA: TGTGCCACCAGTCCGGACAGTAACTATGGCTACACCTTC
CDR3: CATSPDSNYGYTF

V: TRBV5-1
size: -
D: TRBD1
J: TRBJ2-2
DNA: TGCGCCAGCAGGGGCCCGGGACAGGGGGCTTCCGGGGAGCTGTTTTTT
CDR3: CASRGPGQGASGELFF

V: TRBV28
size: -
D: -
J: TRBJ1-4
DNA: TGTGCCAGCAGTCCCCCTGGGGGGGTGAGTGCAGGTGAAAAACTGTTTTTT
CDR3: CASSPPGGVSAGEKLFF

V: TRBV29-1
size: -
D: TRBD1
J: TRBJ2-6
DNA: TGCAGCGTAACGCAGGGGGCGGGAGGGGCCAACGTCCTGACTTTC
CDR3: CSVTQGAGGANVLTF

V: TRBV5-1
size: -
D: -
J: TRBJ2-2
DNA: TGCGCCAGCAGCTTGGCGCCAGGGGCCACCGGGGAGCTGTTTTTT
CDR3: CASSLAPGATGELFF